The clone carrying this T cell receptor beta chain was counted between two and nine times. Its antigen is unidentified. The germline CDR1 and CDR2 sequences are MRHNA and SNTAGT. After removal of 6 bases from V and 9 bases from J, the junction contained 13 bases not matched to a gene. The CDR3 is 15 amino acids. TCRdb reprocessed the 5' RACE reads via MiXCR and lists one record per CDR3 protein. This repertoire shows 200,000 to 300,000 distinct CDR3 sequences, 5.5% to 8.5% found once; its top ten account for approximately 1%. This sample is drawn from a study of T cells after yellow fever vaccination. At the level of the study: In the case of low-cell-number fractions, SMART-Seq v4 Ultra Low Input was used for preparation.

Study outcomes and limitations: Clones from primary vaccination mostly reappeared after the booster (roughly 95% CD4, around 90% CD8).

This material consisted of CD4+ T cells sorted from PBMCs, taken on the day of the yellow fever booster vaccination. The clonotype was recovered from a man aged 30-40 years who received the YFV17D yellow fever vaccine. The chain is built from TRBV6-4 and TRBJ2-1, with TRBD2 matching over 8 bases. The CDR3, as DNA: TGTGCCAGCAGCGTCGAGGGGAGCGGGAGCGGTGAGCAGTTCTTC. Translated, it gives CASSVEGSGSGEQFF.